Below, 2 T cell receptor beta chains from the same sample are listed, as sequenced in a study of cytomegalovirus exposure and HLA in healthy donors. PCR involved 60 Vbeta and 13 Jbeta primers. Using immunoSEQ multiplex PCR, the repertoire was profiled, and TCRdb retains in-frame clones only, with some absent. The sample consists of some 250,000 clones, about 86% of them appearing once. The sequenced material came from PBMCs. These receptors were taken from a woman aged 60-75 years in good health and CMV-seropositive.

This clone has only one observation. CDR3 coding DNA: TGCGCCAGCGGCCACGGGCGACAGGGGGTAGCTTTCTTT. This sequence encodes CASGHGRQGVAFF. The chain joins TRBV5-1 to TRBJ1-1; 9 positions match TRBD1. CDR1 is SGHRS and CDR2 is YFSETQ in the germline V gene. This CDR3 region has 13 residues. V lost 7 bases and J lost 10; bases outside the gene matches: 11.

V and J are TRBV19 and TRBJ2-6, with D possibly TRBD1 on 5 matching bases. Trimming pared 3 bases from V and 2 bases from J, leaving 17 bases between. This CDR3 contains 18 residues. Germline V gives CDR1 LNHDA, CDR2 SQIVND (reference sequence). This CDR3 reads CASSIGSGIGAGANVLTF. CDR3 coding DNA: TGTGCCAGTAGTATCGGTTCAGGGATAGGCGCTGGGGCCAACGTCCTGACTTTC.